A selection of T cell receptor beta chains follows, all from one sample in a study of T cells in Graves' hyperthyroidism and ophthalmopathy. TCRdb recomputed calls from the multiplex PCR reads with MiXCR, one row per CDR3 protein. Here the sample spans some 27,000 distinct CDR3 sequences, roughly 46% being singletons. Sequencing was carried out using blood. These receptors came from a woman younger than 45 with Graves' hyperthyroidism. Both conserved end residues are part of each CDR3.

V gene,J gene,CDR3 protein
TRBV6-9,TRBJ2-1,CASSRFALGLAEDNEQFF
TRBV19,TRBJ2-3,CASQLSGTGSTQYF
TRBV11-1,TRBJ2-1,CAPYLQRSYNEQFF
TRBV19,TRBJ2-1,CASSHGTQSYNEQFF
TRBV12-3/TRBV12-4,TRBJ1-2,CASTYNYGYTF
TRBV9,TRBJ2-5,CASSVDGTPRETQYF
TRBV24-1,TRBJ2-3,CATRGQTSTDTQYF
TRBV6-1,TRBJ2-5,CASSEALGLGTQYF
TRBV5-5,TRBJ1-5,CASSFLDARAEHF
TRBV6-2/TRBV6-3,TRBJ1-5,CASSLDRVQPQHF
TRBV20-1,TRBJ2-1,CSAPGGSGVTTSDEQFF
TRBV5-1,TRBJ1-1,CASSWGTGGVRTEAFF
TRBV15,TRBJ1-1,CATSRDQGANTEAFF
TRBV19,TRBJ1-2,CASRGDYGYTF
TRBV27,TRBJ1-5,CASSLSGYPYQPQHF
TRBV18,TRBJ1-5,CASSPHRVGSNQPQHF
TRBV6-4,TRBJ2-7,CASNLEGLADEQYF
TRBV20-1,TRBJ1-6,CSARKARVGSPLHF
TRBV9,TRBJ1-5,CASNQPQHF
TRBV10-3,TRBJ2-1,CAISGSGTGSYDERFF
TRBV12-3/TRBV12-4,TRBJ1-6,CASYLGTGSRNSPLHF
TRBV20-1,TRBJ2-1,CSASPLLAGNYNEQFF
TRBV20-1,TRBJ1-1,CSAVDIMNTEAFF
TRBV6-1,TRBJ2-7,CASSRATGALGYEQYF
TRBV10-3,TRBJ1-4,CASSESGGAGGKLFF
TRBV11-3,TRBJ1-6,CASSFGAKGSPLHF